This TCR beta chain derives from a study of blood T cells in healthy people across ages. It was with a sample-barcoded 5' primer and a J-beta primer mix that a second PCR of roughly 7 to 12 cycles was run. A template-switch adaptor containing 12 random nucleotides labeled each cDNA molecule. TCRdb itself ran the 5' RACE reads through MiXCR, one entry per CDR3 protein. The sample consists of 380,000 or so distinct CDR3 sequences, more than 45% of them appearing once. Each sample provided at least 5 micrograms of extracted total RNA. Germline trimming cut 1 base from V and 6 bases from J; bases unmatched to any gene: 11. Germline lookup yields CDR1 SGHDN and CDR2 FVKESK. This CDR3 is 17 amino acids long.

The V and J genes are TRBV14 and TRBJ2-1, with 8 bases that match TRBD2. The TCR originated in a man between 60 and 70 years old in good health. The sequencing input was blood. The CDR3 protein is CASSQVGGDYNINEQFF. As DNA, the CDR3 is TGTGCCAGCAGCCAAGTCGGGGGGGACTATAACATCAATGAGCAGTTCTTC.